The 27 T cell receptor beta chains in this list originate from one sample, sequenced in a study of CD8 T cells in Susac syndrome. RNA, at about 0.45 to 1 ug, was reverse transcribed with random hexamers. From the immunoSEQ multiplex PCR reads, TCRdb called clonotypes with MiXCR, one entry per CDR3 protein. This sample has about 190,000 distinct CDR3 sequences, with approximately 93% found just once. Source material: CD4+ T cells from PBMCs. The receptors stem from a human donor in good health.

This chain joins TRBV5-4 and TRBJ2-5; D possibly matches TRBD1 or TRBD2 (5 bases each). The CDR3 extends over 14 amino acids. Germline CDR1 and CDR2: SGHNT and YYREEE (reference sequence). V lost 5 bases to trimming and J lost 2 bases, with 13 bases between them. The CDR3 loop reads CASSSGTQQETQYF. The CDR3 coding sequence is TGTGCCAGCAGTTCCGGGACGCAGCAAGAGACCCAGTACTTC. Full variable domain (rest looked up from reference TRBV5-4 and TRBJ2-5): ETGVTQSPTHLIKTRGQQVTLRCSSQSGHNTVSWYQQALGQGPQFIFQYYREEENGRGNFPPRFSGLQFPNYSSELNVNALELDDSALYLCASSSGTQQETQYFGPGTRLLVL.

V and J are TRBV29-1 and TRBJ1-2, with 7 bases fitting TRBD1. There are 13 residues in the CDR3. Trimming cost V 6 bases and J 5 bases; bases outside gene matches: 9. Germline values: CDR1 SQVTM, CDR2 ANQGSEA. The CDR3 DNA sequence: TGCAGCGTACGGGGGCAGGGGGGATATGGCTACACCTTC. Its protein is CSVRGQGGYGYTF.

The chain links TRBV24-1 to TRBJ2-3; D may be TRBD1 (5 bases). The V and J ends lost 5 bases and 1 base respectively, with 15 bases between them. Germline V gives CDR1 KGHDR, CDR2 SFDVKD. There are 16 residues in the CDR3. CDR3 bases: TGTGCCACCAGTGTCCCGCGATTGGGGCGCACAGATACGCAGTATTTT. This codes for CATSVPRLGRTDTQYF.

The chain has TRBV28 and TRBJ2-7; the D call may be TRBD1 or TRBD2 (5 bases each). This CDR3 comprises 11 residues. The V gene lost 5 bases and the J gene lost 9 bases, with 11 bases spanning the gap. Looked up from germline, CDR1 is MDHEN and CDR2 is SYDVKM. CDR3 sequence (DNA): TGTGCCAGCAGTCCACCGGGACGGCAGTACTTC. It yields the protein CASSPPGRQYF.

The chain joins TRBV2 to TRBJ2-2, with 11 bases matching TRBD1. CDR3 size: 14 residues. Germline V gives CDR1 SNHLY, CDR2 FYNNEI. Trimming took 8 bases from V and 5 from J; bases not matched to a gene: 4. The CDR3 DNA reads as TGTGCCAGCCGGGGACAGGGGGATACCGGGGAGCTGTTTTTT. This codes for CASRGQGDTGELFF.

DNA of the CDR3: TGCGCCAGCAGCAGAACAGGGAATCAGCCCCAGCATTTT. It is translated as CASSRTGNQPQHF. The chain carries TRBV5-1 and TRBJ1-5; tentatively, D is TRBD1 (6 bases). The CDR3 covers 13 residues. Germline V lookup: CDR1 SGHRS, CDR2 YFSETQ. Deletions cut 4 bases from V and 4 bases from J, with 9 bases between.

The J gene is TRBJ2-6, the V gene TRBV6-6; D gene ambiguous. The CDR3 is 14 amino acids. Germline V gene lookup returns CDR1 MNHNY and CDR2 SVGAGI (reference sequence). Trimming cost V 9 bases and J 0 bases, with 9 bases left between them. The CDR3 loop reads CASKPFSGANVLTF. The CDR3, as DNA: TGTGCCAGTAAACCTTTCTCTGGGGCCAACGTCCTGACTTTC.

The CDR3 sequence is CASSESGLGAYEQYF. The DNA of the CDR3 is TGTGCCAGCAGTGAATCCGGGTTGGGTGCCTACGAGCAGTACTTC. V is TRBV6-1 and J is TRBJ2-7; unclear D gene. The CDR3 has 15 residues. Germline CDR1 reads MNHNS; CDR2 reads SASEGT. Trimming cost V 2 bases and J 2 bases, with 13 bases left between them.

V and J are TRBV6-5 and TRBJ1-2, with D hard to call. CDR3 size: 16 residues. Germline V gene data show CDR1 as MNHEY and CDR2 as SVGAGI. The V gene lost 0 bases and the J gene lost 6 bases, with 17 bases spanning the gap. CDR3 sequence (DNA): TGTGCCAGCAGTTACTCGAGGGCCCAGCTTGACGATGGCTACACCTTC. Amino acids: CASSYSRAQLDDGYTF.

This sequence joins TRBV5-4 and TRBJ2-1; possible D gene TRBD1, 5 bases. Trimming left V 6 bases short and J 3 bases short, with 13 bases between. The CDR3 has 14 residues. Germline assignment: CDR1 SGHNT and CDR2 YYREEE (reference sequence). The CDR3 DNA follows: TGTGCCAGCACGGACACTTCCCGCTACAATGAGCAGTTCTTC. Its translation is CASTDTSRYNEQFF.

This clonotype is a singleton in its sample. The V gene is TRBV28, the J gene TRBJ2-6, with D perhaps given as TRBD1 or TRBD2 (5 bases each). Germline V lookup: CDR1 MDHEN, CDR2 SYDVKM. Between the trimmed V and J ends, which lost 5 bases and 0 bases, there was a span of 20 bases. CDR3 length: 19 residues. In DNA form, the CDR3 reads TGTGCCAGCAGTCCCCACTTGGGACGAACCAGCTCTGGGGCCAACGTCCTGACTTTC. The encoded protein is CASSPHLGRTSSGANVLTF.

The V gene is TRBV5-1, the J gene TRBJ2-5; D uncertain. The CDR3 length is 13 residues. V lost 3 bases to trimming and J lost 3 bases, with 9 bases between them. CDR1 is SGHRS, CDR2 YFSETQ, per germline. Written as DNA, the CDR3 is TGCGCCAGCAGCTCCGTCCTTGAAGAGACCCAGTACTTC. Its translation is CASSSVLEETQYF.

Only one count was recorded for this clonotype. This chain uses TRBV5-1 with TRBJ2-3; TRBD2 matches 9 bases. The germline V gene has CDR1 SGHRS and CDR2 YFSETQ. The CDR3 sequence is 17 residues long. After removal of 4 bases from V and 2 bases from J, the junction contained 11 bases not matched to a gene. The CDR3 is CASSPGRSGGYTDTQYF. CDR3 bases: TGCGCCAGCAGCCCCGGGAGGAGCGGGGGGTACACAGATACGCAGTATTTT.

This clonotype was seen only once. The chain has TRBV12-3 or TRBV12-4 and TRBJ2-3; TRBD2 matches 8 bases. The CDR3 runs to 15 residues. With V trimmed by 3 bases and J by 3 bases, 5 bases remained unmatched. The CDR3 region has the DNA TGTGCCAGCAGTTTTAGCGGGGCCTGGACAGATACGCAGTATTTT. Its translation: CASSFSGAWTDTQYF.

The chain uses TRBV7-2 and TRBJ1-6, with D perhaps TRBD1 (5 bases). The V and J ends lost 5 bases and 2 bases respectively, with 13 bases between them. The CDR3 is 16 amino acids. The germline V gene has CDR1 SGHTA and CDR2 FQGNSA. The CDR3 DNA reads as TGTGCCAGCAGCCTTGAACAGGACGCCTATAATTCACCCCTCCACTTT. This codes for CASSLEQDAYNSPLHF.

This clonotype has a single count. The chain employs TRBV20-1 and TRBJ2-5; tentative D call: TRBD2 (6 bases). V dropped 3 bases and J dropped 3 bases, with 11 bases sitting between them. Germline CDR1 DFQATT, CDR2 SNEGSKA (reference sequence). This CDR3 is 13 amino acids long. CDR3 sequence: CSASPRGEETQYF. The CDR3 DNA sequence: TGCAGTGCTAGTCCCCGCGGGGAAGAGACCCAGTACTTC.

The V call is TRBV9, the J call TRBJ1-6; tentatively, D is TRBD1 (6 bases). V was cut by 3 bases and J by 7 bases, with 11 bases left in between. Germline V lookup: CDR1 SGDLS, CDR2 YYNGEE. This CDR3 spans 14 amino acids. The CDR3 region is CASSDGGRNSPLHF. The CDR3 nucleotides read TGTGCCAGCAGCGATGGGGGGCGGAATTCACCCCTCCACTTT.

The chain joins TRBV19 to TRBJ1-2; TRBD1 matches at 8 bases. The CDR3 contains 13 residues. J gave up 3 bases and V 8 bases, and 5 bases lay outside the gene matches. CDR1 and CDR2 (germline): LNHDA, SQIVND (reference sequence). The CDR3 loop reads CASYRTGHYGYTF. The CDR3 DNA is TGTGCCAGTTACAGGACAGGGCACTATGGCTACACCTTC.

This clonotype was picked up one time. V usage is TRBV29-1 and J usage is TRBJ1-1; D is unresolved. Germline assignment: CDR1 SQVTM and CDR2 ANQGSEA. The V gene lost 5 bases and the J gene lost 0 bases, with 19 bases spanning the gap. CDR3 length equals 16 residues. The CDR3 sequence is CSVYFYSGIMNTEAFF. As DNA, the CDR3 is TGCAGCGTTTACTTTTACTCGGGTATCATGAACACTGAAGCTTTCTTT.

The chain carries TRBV28 and TRBJ1-3, with TRBD1 matching 9 bases. Germline CDR1 reads MDHEN; CDR2 reads SYDVKM. The CDR3 runs 15 residues. Trimming at V came to 4 bases and at J to 4 bases, leaving 5 bases not matched to a gene. CDR3 nucleotide sequence: TGTGCCAGCAGTTCATCCGGGACAGGGGGAAACACCATATATTTT. This translates into CASSSSGTGGNTIYF.

The chain is built from TRBV11-2 and TRBJ2-2; the D gene is possibly TRBD1 (5 bases). The V gene's germline CDR1 is SGHAT and CDR2 FQNNGV. V was clipped by 6 bases and J by 7 bases, with 18 bases between them. This CDR3 has 15 residues. CDR3 loop: CASSGRVGVDGELFF. The CDR3 coding sequence is TGTGCCAGCAGTGGCAGGGTAGGGGTGGACGGGGAGCTGTTTTTT.

The gene calls are TRBV2 and TRBJ1-5; the D gene is possibly TRBD1 (5 bases). Per germline, CDR1 SNHLY and CDR2 FYNNEI. Trimming removed 5 bases at V and 6 bases at J, with 17 bases between. There are 15 residues in the CDR3. CDR3 protein: CASSSQGTGAQPQHF. Written as DNA, the CDR3 is TGTGCCAGCAGTTCCCAAGGAACTGGGGCTCAGCCCCAGCATTTT.

The rearrangement joins TRBV6-5 to TRBJ1-3; tentative D call: TRBD1 (5 bases). Germline V gene sequence: CDR1 MNHEY, CDR2 SVGAGI. Trimming shortened V by 5 bases and J by 7 bases, and 15 bases separated the two germline ends. This CDR3 region has 14 residues. This CDR3 reads CASSDSGNWNTIYF. The CDR3 DNA reads TGTGCCAGCAGTGACAGTGGAAATTGGAACACCATATATTTT.

The V gene is TRBV27, the J gene TRBJ2-3; perhaps TRBD2 as D (5 bases). The CDR3 totals 13 residues. Germline CDR1 and CDR2: MNHEY and SMNVEV (reference sequence). Trimming left V 4 bases short and J 4 bases short, with 9 bases between. CDR3 amino acids: CASSSLGADTQYF. CDR3 DNA sequence: TGTGCCAGCAGTTCATTGGGAGCAGATACGCAGTATTTT.

V and J are TRBV25-1 and TRBJ2-6; 8 nucleotides match TRBD1. V was pared by 6 bases and J by 0 bases, with 7 bases of the junction left unmatched. Germline-derived CDR1 and CDR2 are MGHDK and SYGVNS. The CDR3 totals 17 residues. The CDR3 nucleotides read TGTGCCAGCAGCATTCACGGGACAGGCTCTGGGGCCAACGTCCTGACTTTC. This sequence encodes CASSIHGTGSGANVLTF.

The chain recombines TRBV11-2 with TRBJ2-3; D is perhaps TRBD2 (7 bases). V dropped 3 bases and J dropped 0 bases, with 13 bases sitting between them. The germline V gene has CDR1 SGHAT and CDR2 FQNNGV. The CDR3 length is 16 residues. The CDR3: CASSFRTGGSTDTQYF. The DNA for the CDR3 is TGTGCCAGCAGCTTTCGGACGGGGGGCAGCACAGATACGCAGTATTTT.

Comments on this clonotype: The junction does not match germline at one end; this may be a read error. The gene calls are TRBV7-7 and TRBJ1-4; no reliable D call. The CDR3 contains 14 residues. The germline gives CDR1 SSHAT, CDR2 FNYEAQ (reference sequence). CDR3 loop: CASSLGSVGEKLFF. CDR3 DNA: TGTGCTAGCAGTCTAGGGAGCGTGGGTGAAAAACTGTTTTTT.